This is a list of T cell receptor beta chains from one sample in a study of control samples from healthy donors and cancer patients. Generated by immunoSEQ multiplex PCR, the TCRdb table keeps only in-frame clones and is missing some. Of 400,000 to 450,000 clones listed, about nine tenths are singletons. Source material: PBMCs. Source of these receptors: a man aged 35 to 55 with head and neck cancer. CDR3s include the opening cysteine and the closing phenylalanine or tryptophan. Fields, in order: J gene, V gene, D gene, clone size, CDR3 protein, CDR3 DNA. A D gene is named only where the DNA matches it firmly. Some rows mark clone size as missing; the rest say once, few, many or name a class of expanded clone.

TRBJ2-2 | TRBV7-9 | . | . | CASSSFDAYGGELFF | TGTGCCAGCAGCTCCTTCGACGCGTACGGCGGGGAGCTGTTTTTT
TRBJ2-5 | TRBV5-6 | TRBD1 | . | CASSLGQQETQYF | TGTGCCAGCAGCCTGGGACAGCAAGAGACCCAGTACTTC
TRBJ1-1 | TRBV5-6 | TRBD1 | . | CASSLLDRGYTEAFF | TGTGCCAGCAGCTTGCTTGACAGGGGGTACACTGAAGCTTTCTTT
TRBJ2-7 | TRBV24-1 | TRBD2 | . | CATSDLDLAEMHFYEQYF | TGTGCCACCAGTGATTTGGACCTAGCGGAAATGCATTTCTACGAGCAGTACTTC
TRBJ1-2 | TRBV5-1 | . | once | CASRPGGIDSFGYTF | TGCGCCAGCAGGCCAGGTGGGATCGACAGTTTCGGCTACACCTTC
TRBJ2-7 | TRBV15 | TRBD1 | . | CATSREDRVYEQYF | TGTGCCACCAGCAGAGAGGACAGGGTTTACGAGCAGTACTTC
TRBJ1-5 | TRBV5-6 | . | . | CASSLVTPYLRLNQPQHF | TGTGCCAGCAGCTTGGTAACACCCTATCTGCGTCTTAATCAGCCCCAGCATTTT
TRBJ2-7 | TRBV7-3 | . | . | CASSFRPRYEQYF | TGTGCCAGCAGCTTCCGACCTCGCTACGAGCAGTACTTC
TRBJ1-4 | TRBV25-1 | TRBD1 | . | CASSDWGTVNEKLFF | TGTGCCAGCAGTGATTGGGGGACAGTTAATGAAAAACTGTTTTTT
TRBJ2-7 | TRBV4-1 | . | . | CASSQVLAHEQYF | TGCGCCAGCAGCCAAGTCCTAGCCCACGAGCAGTACTTC
TRBJ2-5 | TRBV5-8 | . | . | CASTRFRSHETQYF | TGTGCCAGCACCCGGTTCCGATCGCACGAGACCCAGTACTTC
TRBJ1-1 | TRBV7-2 | . | . | CASSPDSLNTEAFF | TGTGCCAGCAGCCCCGACAGCTTGAACACTGAAGCTTTCTTT
TRBJ1-1 | TRBV28 | . | . | CASSSEWNTEAFF | TGTGCCAGCAGTTCGGAGTGGAACACTGAAGCTTTCTTT
TRBJ1-5 | TRBV13 | . | once | CASSLGGSNQPQHF | TGTGCCAGCAGCTTAGGTGGTAGCAATCAGCCCCAGCATTTT
TRBJ2-5 | TRBV14 | . | . | CASSQGALVETQYF | TGTGCCAGCAGCCAAGGAGCGTTGGTGGAGACCCAGTACTTC
TRBJ1-1 | TRBV7-3 | . | . | CASSWTVNTEAFF | TGTGCCAGCAGCTGGACGGTGAACACTGAAGCTTTCTTT
TRBJ1-3 | TRBV12-3/TRBV12-4 | . | . | CASSQSGNTIYF | TGTGCCAGCAGCCAATCGGGAAACACCATATATTTT
TRBJ1-1 | TRBV11-3 | TRBD1 | . | CASSYAGTENTEAFF | TGTGCCAGCAGCTATGCCGGGACAGAGAACACTGAAGCTTTCTTT
TRBJ1-4 | TRBV7-9 | . | once | CASSLDRDPNEKLFF | TGTGCCAGCAGCCTGGATCGGGACCCCAATGAAAAACTGTTTTTT